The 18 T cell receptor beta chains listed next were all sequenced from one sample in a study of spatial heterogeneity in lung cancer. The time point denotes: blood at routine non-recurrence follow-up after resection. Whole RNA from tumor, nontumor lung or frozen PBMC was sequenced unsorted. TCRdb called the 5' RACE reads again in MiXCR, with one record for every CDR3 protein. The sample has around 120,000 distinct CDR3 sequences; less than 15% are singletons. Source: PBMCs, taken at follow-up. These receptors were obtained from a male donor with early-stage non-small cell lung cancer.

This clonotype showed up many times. Here the CDR3 reads CASSQVSETQYF. In DNA form, the CDR3 reads TGTGCCAGCAGCCAAGTCTCGGAGACCCAGTACTTC. This sequence joins TRBV3-1 and TRBJ2-5; D not resolved. V was cut by 1 base and J by 5 bases, with 5 bases left in between. Germline assignment: CDR1 LGHDT and CDR2 YNNKEL (reference sequence). The CDR3 covers 12 residues.

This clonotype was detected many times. The CDR3 loop reads CASSLDGQGNEQYF. The DNA of the CDR3 is TGCGCCAGCAGCTTGGATGGACAGGGGAACGAGCAGTACTTC. The J gene is TRBJ2-7, the V gene TRBV5-1; TRBD1 matches 9 bases. The CDR3 spans 14 residues. CDR1 is SGHRS and CDR2 is YFSETQ in the germline V gene. V lost 0 bases and J lost 5; bases outside the gene matches: 3.

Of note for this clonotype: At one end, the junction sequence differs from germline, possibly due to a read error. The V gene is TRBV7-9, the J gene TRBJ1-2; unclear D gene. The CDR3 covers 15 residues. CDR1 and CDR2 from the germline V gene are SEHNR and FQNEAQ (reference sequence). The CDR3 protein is CASSSTGRQYYGHTF. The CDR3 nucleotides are TGTGCCAGCAGCTCTACCGGACGGCAGTACTATGGCCACACCTTC.

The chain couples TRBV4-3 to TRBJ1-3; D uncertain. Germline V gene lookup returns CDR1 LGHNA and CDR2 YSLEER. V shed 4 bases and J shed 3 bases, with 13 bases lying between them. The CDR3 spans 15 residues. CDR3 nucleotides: TGCGCCAGCAGCCGTGGTGGGCAGGTTGGAAACACCATATATTTT. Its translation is CASSRGGQVGNTIYF.

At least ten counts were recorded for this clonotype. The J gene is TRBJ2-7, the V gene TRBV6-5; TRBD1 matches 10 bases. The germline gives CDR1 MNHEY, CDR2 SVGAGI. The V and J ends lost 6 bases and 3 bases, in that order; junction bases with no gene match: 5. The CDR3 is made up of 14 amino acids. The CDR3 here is CASSSGTGVYEQYF. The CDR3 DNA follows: TGTGCCAGCAGCTCCGGGACAGGGGTCTACGAGCAGTACTTC.

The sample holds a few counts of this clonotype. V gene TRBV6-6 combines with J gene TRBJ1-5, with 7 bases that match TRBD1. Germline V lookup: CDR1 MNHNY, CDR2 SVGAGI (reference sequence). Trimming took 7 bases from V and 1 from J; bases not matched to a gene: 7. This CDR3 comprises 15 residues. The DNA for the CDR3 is TGTGCCAGCACCTGGGGCAGGGGGAGCAATCAGCCCCAGCATTTT. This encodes CASTWGRGSNQPQHF.

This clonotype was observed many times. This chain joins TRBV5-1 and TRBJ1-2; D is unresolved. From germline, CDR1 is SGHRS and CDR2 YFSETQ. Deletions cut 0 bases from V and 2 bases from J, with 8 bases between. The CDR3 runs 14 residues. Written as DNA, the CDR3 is TGCGCCAGCAGCTTGGAGGCCGAGAACTATGGCTACACCTTC. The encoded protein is CASSLEAENYGYTF.

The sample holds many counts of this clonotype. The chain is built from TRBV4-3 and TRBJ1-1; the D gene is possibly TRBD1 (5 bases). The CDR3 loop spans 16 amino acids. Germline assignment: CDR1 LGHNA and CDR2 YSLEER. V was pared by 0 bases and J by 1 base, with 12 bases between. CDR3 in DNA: TGCGCCAGCAGCCAAGATCCGGGCAGGGAGAACACTGAAGCTTTCTTT. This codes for CASSQDPGRENTEAFF.

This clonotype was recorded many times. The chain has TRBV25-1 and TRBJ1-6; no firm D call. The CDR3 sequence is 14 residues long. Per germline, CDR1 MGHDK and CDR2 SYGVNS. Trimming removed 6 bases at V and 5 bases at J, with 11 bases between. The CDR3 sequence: CASSLTGDNSPLHF. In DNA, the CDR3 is TGTGCCAGCAGCTTGACCGGTGATAATTCACCCCTCCACTTT. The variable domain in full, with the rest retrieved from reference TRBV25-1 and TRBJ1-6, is EADIYQTPRYLVIGTGKKITLECSQTMGHDKMYWYQQDPGMELHLIHYSYGVNSTEKGDLSSESTVSRIRTEHFPLTLESARPSHTSQYLCASSLTGDNSPLHFGNGTRLTVT.

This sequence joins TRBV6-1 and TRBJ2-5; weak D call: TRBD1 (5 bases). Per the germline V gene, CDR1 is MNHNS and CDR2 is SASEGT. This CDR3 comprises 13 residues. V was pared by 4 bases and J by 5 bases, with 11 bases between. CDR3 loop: CASSVGQGETQYF. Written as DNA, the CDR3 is TGTGCCAGCAGTGTCGGACAAGGGGAGACCCAGTACTTC.

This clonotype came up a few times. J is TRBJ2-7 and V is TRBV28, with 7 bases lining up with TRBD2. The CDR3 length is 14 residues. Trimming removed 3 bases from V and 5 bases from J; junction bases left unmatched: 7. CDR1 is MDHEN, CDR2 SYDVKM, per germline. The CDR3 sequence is CASSLGGGSNEQYF. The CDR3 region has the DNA TGTGCCAGCAGTTTGGGCGGGGGAAGCAACGAGCAGTACTTC.

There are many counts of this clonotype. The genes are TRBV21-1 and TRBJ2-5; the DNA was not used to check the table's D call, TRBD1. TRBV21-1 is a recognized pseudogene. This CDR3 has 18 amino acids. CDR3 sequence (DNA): TGTGCCAGCAGCAAAGAGGACATGGCCAGGCAAGACCAAGAGACCCAGTACTTC. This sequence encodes CASSKEDMARQDQETQYF.

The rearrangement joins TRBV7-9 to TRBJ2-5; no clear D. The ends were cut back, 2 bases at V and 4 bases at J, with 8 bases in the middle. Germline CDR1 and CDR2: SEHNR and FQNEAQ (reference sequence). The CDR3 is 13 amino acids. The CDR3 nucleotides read TGTGCCAGCAGCTTACCGGTCGGAGAGACCCAGTACTTC. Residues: CASSLPVGETQYF.

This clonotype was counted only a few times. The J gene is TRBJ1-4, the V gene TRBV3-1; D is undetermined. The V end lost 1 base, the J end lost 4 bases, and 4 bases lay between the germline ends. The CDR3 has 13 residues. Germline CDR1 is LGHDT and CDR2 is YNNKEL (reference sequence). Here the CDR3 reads CASSQVSNEKLFF. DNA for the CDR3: TGTGCCAGCAGCCAAGTCAGTAATGAAAAACTGTTTTTT.

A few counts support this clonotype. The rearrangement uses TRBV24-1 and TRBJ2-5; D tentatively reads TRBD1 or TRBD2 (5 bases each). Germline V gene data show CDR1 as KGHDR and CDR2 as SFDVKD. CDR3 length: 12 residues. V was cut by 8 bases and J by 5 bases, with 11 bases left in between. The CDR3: CATNPGTETQYF. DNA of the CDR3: TGTGCCACCAACCCAGGGACGGAGACCCAGTACTTC.

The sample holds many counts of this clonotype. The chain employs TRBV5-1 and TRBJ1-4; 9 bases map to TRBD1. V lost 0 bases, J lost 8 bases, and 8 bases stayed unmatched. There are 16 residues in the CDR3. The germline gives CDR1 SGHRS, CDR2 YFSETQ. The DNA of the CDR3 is TGCGCCAGCAGCTTGGCTCCGACAGGGGGTCGGGAAAAACTGTTTTTT. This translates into CASSLAPTGGREKLFF.

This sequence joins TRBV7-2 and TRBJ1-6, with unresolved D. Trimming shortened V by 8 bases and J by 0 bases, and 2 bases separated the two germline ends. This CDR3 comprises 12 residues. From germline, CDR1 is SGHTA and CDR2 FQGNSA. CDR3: CASHSYNSPLHF. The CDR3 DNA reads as TGTGCCAGCCACTCCTATAATTCACCCCTCCACTTT.

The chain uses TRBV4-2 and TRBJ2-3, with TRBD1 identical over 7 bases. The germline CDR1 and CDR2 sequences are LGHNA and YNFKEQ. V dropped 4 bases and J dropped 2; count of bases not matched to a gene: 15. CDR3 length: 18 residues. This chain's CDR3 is CASSPARSTGTFTDTQYF. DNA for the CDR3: TGTGCCAGCAGCCCGGCCCGCTCGACAGGGACGTTCACAGATACGCAGTATTTT.